The present TCR beta chain was sequenced within a study of technical replicates of blood from a few donors. About this clone itself: The junction does not match germline at one end; this may be a read error.

The assay was immunoSEQ multiplex PCR, and TCRdb's table has in-frame clones only and misses some. The sample carries some 57,000 clones, 97% recorded once. In germline, CDR1 is MGHRA, CDR2 YSYEKL. This CDR3 region has 15 residues. This chain uses TRBV4-1 with TRBJ2-1, with 11 bases aligning to TRBD2. Sequencing was carried out using T cells isolated from PBMCs. The receptor was isolated from a human donor in good health. The CDR3 sequence: CASNFGTSGYNEQFF. The CDR3 DNA is TGCGCTAGCAATTTCGGGACTAGCGGTTACAATGAGCAGTTCTTC.